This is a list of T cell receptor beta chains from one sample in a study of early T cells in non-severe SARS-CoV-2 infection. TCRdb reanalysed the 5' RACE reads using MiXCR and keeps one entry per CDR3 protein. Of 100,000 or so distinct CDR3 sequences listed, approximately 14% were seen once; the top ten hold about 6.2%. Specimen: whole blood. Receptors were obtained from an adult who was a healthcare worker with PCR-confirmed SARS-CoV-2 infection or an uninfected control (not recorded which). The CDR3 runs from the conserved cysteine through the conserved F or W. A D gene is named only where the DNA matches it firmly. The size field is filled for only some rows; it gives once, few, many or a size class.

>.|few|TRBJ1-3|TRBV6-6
TGTGCCAGCCTTTCCGAGGGACAACCTGGAAACACCATATATTTT
CASLSEGQPGNTIYF
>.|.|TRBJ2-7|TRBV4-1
TGCGCCAGCAGCCAAAGGGGGAGCTCCTACGAGCAGTACTTC
CASSQRGSSYEQYF
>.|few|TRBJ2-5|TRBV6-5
TGTGCCAGCAGTTACTCGAAACAGCGTATCCAAGAGACCCAGTACTTC
CASSYSKQRIQETQYF
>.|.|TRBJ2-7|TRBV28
TGTGCCAGCGAGGGTCCCTACGAGCAGTACTTC
CASEGPYEQYF
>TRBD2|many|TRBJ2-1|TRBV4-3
TGCGCCAGCAGCCACACTAGCGGGGGTGTCAATGAGCAGTTCTTC
CASSHTSGGVNEQFF
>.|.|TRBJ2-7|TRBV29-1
TGCAGCGTTGCTTTGGGGGGCGAGCAGTACTTC
CSVALGGEQYF
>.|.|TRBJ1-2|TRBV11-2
TGTGCCAGCAGCTTAGAGGGCAGCACTTACTATGGCTACACCTTC
CASSLEGSTYYGYTF
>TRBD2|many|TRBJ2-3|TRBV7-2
TGTGCCAGCAGCCGGCTTAGCGGGATGAACACAGATACGCAGTATTTT
CASSRLSGMNTDTQYF
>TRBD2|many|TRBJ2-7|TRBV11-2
TGTGCCAGCAGTTCATCTAGCGGGAGATTCTACGAGCAGTACTTC
CASSSSSGRFYEQYF
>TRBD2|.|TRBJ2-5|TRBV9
TGTGCCAGCAGCGTTGGGACTAGCGGGATCCTCCAAGAGACCCAGTACTTC
CASSVGTSGILQETQYF
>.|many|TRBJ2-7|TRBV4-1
TGCGCCAGCAGCCAAGAGATCCATAACGAGCAGTACTTC
CASSQEIHNEQYF
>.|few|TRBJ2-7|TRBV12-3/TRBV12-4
TGTGCCAGCAGTTCCCGACAGGAGCAGTACTTC
CASSSRQEQYF
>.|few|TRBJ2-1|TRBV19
TGTGCCAGTCGAGATGGAACAGGCAAGGGCTCCTACAATGAGCAGTTCTTC
CASRDGTGKGSYNEQFF
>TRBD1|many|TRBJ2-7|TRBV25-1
TGTGCCAGCAGTTTTACAGGGGCGAGCGTTTACGAGCAGTACTTC
CASSFTGASVYEQYF
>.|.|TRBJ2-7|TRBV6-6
TGTGCCAGCAGTACAGCCCCCTCTAGGGAGCAGTACTTC
CASSTAPSREQYF
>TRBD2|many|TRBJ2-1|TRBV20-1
TGCAGTGCTATTTTGGCTAGCGGGAGGTCTAATGAGCAGTTCTTC
CSAILASGRSNEQFF
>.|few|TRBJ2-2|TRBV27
TGTGCCAGCAGTCCCAGGAACACCGGGGAGCTGTTTTTT
CASSPRNTGELFF
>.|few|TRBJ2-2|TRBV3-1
TGTGCCAGCAGCCAAGATCGACTGAACACCGGGGAGCTGTTTTTT
CASSQDRLNTGELFF
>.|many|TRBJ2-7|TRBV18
TGTGCCAGCTCCCGAGAGCTCGGGGTGAGCGAGCAGTACTTC
CASSRELGVSEQYF
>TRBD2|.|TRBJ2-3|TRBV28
TGTGCCAGCAACCGGTTTGGGGCCCTTCTAGCGGGAGCCGTAGATACGCAGTATTTT
CASNRFGALLAGAVDTQYF
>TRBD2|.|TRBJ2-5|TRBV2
TGTGCCAGCAGAGCCCGGGGGGAGGAGACCCAGTACTTC
CASRARGEETQYF
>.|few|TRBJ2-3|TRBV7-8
TGTGCCAGCAGCTTAGCCACCGGAACAGATACGCAGTATTTT
CASSLATGTDTQYF
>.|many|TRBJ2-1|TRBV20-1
TGCAGTGCTAGTTTCAGGGGGGTGGATGAGCAGTTCTTC
CSASFRGVDEQFF
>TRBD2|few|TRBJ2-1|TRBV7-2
TGTGCCAGCAGCTCCCGAATAGCGGGAGGGATTCACAATGAGCAGTTCTTC
CASSSRIAGGIHNEQFF
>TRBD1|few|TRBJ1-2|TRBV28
TGTGCCAGCAGTTCAATCTCGACAGGGGGTAATGGCTACACCTTC
CASSSISTGGNGYTF
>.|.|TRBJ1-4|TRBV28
TGTGCCAGCAGCCTTCAGGTAGCAACTAATGAAAAACTGTTTTTT
CASSLQVATNEKLFF
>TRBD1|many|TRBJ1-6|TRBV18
TGTGCCAGCTCACAAGGGACAGGGAGTTTTTCACCCCTCCACTTT
CASSQGTGSFSPLHF
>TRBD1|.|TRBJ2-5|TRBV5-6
TGTGCCAGCAGCTTGTCAGGGGGCGGGGAGACCCAGTACTTC
CASSLSGGGETQYF
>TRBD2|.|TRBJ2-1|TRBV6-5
TGTGCCAGCAGTTACGGGGTAGCGGGAGGGAGCGAGCAGTTCTTC
CASSYGVAGGSEQFF
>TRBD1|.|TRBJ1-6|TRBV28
TGTGCCAGCCGGGACAGCAATTCACCCCTCCACTTT
CASRDSNSPLHF
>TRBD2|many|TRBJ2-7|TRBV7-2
TGTGCCAGCAGCTTCAGCGGGAGACCCTACGAGCAGTACTTC
CASSFSGRPYEQYF
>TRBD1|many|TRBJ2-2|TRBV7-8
TGTGCCAGCAGCCTAATGGGACAGGCCTCCACCGGGGAGCTGTTTTTT
CASSLMGQASTGELFF
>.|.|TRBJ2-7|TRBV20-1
TGCAGTGCTCCCACTCCTTCGGGTTCAGGCTCAGCCTACGAGCAGTACTTC
CSAPTPSGSGSAYEQYF
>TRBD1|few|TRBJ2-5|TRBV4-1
TGCGCCAGCAGCACTCAAGGACAGGTCCAAGAGACCCAGTACTTC
CASSTQGQVQETQYF
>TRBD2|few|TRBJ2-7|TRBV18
TGTGCCAGCTCACCCCTGGGATCGGGACTAGTAGTTTACGAGCAGTACTTC
CASSPLGSGLVVYEQYF
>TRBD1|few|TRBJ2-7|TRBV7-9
TGTGCCAGCAGCTTTGGATCCCGGGACAGTCGCTACGAGCAGTACTTC
CASSFGSRDSRYEQYF
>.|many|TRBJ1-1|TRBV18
TGTGCCAGCTCACAACAAAGAAACACTGAAGCTTTCTTT
CASSQQRNTEAFF
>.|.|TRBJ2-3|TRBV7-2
TGTGCCAGCAGCTTACAGGACCCCGCGGTAGATACGCAGTATTTT
CASSLQDPAVDTQYF
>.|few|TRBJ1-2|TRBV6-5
TGTGCCAGCAGTTATAGGGGTCGGGGCTACACCTTC
CASSYRGRGYTF
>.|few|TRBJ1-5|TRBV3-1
TGTGCCAGCAGCCACGGGCCCTATCAGCCCCAGCATTTT
CASSHGPYQPQHF
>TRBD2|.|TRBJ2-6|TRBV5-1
TGCGCCAGCAGCTTGGACCTAGCGGGAGAAACTGGGGCCAACGTCCTGACTTTC
CASSLDLAGETGANVLTF
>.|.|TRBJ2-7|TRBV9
TGTGCCAGCAGCGTAGGTACAAACTCCTACGAGCAGTACTTC
CASSVGTNSYEQYF
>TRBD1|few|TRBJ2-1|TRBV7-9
TGTGCCAGCAGCTTCCCCCCGGGACAGAGACACAATGAGCAGTTCTTC
CASSFPPGQRHNEQFF
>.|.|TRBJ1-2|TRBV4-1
TGCGCCAGCAGCCAGTACCCCCCCAATGGCTACACCTTC
CASSQYPPNGYTF
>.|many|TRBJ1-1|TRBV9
TGTGCCAGCAGCTCTGGGGGTACGAACACTGAAGCTTTCTTT
CASSSGGTNTEAFF
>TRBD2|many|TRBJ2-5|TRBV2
TGTGCCAGCAAGGTGGTTGGGCTAGCGGGATCGGAGGCCCAAGAGACCCAGTACTTC
CASKVVGLAGSEAQETQYF
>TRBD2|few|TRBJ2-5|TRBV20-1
TGCAGTGCCCTGGGACTAGCCCGGAAGACCCAGTACTTC
CSALGLARKTQYF
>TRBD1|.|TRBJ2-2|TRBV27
TGTGCCAGCAGTTGGACTCCGGGACAGGGGGCCGGGGAGCTGTTTTTT
CASSWTPGQGAGELFF
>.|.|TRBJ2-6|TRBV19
TGTGCCAGTAGCTGGGTCTCTGGGGCCAACGTCCTGACTTTC
CASSWVSGANVLTF
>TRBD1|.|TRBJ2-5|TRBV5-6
TGTGCCACGAACCCCCGGGACAGGGGATCAGTGTCCCAGTACTTC
CATNPRDRGSVSQYF
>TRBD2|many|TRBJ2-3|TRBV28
TGTGCCAGCAGCCCTGCGGGAGGCGTCACAGATACGCAGTATTTT
CASSPAGGVTDTQYF
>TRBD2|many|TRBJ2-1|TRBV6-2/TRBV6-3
TGTGCCAGCAGTTCCCGGTCCTTAGCGGGAGGGCTCCAGGAGCAGTTCTTC
CASSSRSLAGGLQEQFF